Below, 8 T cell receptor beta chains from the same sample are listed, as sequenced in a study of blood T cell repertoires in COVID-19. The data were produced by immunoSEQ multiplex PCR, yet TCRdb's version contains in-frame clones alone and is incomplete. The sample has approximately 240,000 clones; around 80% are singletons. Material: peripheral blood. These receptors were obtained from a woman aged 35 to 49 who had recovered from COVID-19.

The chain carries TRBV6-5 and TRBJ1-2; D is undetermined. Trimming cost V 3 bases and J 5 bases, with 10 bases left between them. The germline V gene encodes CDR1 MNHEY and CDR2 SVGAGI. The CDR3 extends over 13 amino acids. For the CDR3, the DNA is TGTGCCAGCAGTTATCTAGGATCGTATGGCTACACCTTC. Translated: CASSYLGSYGYTF.

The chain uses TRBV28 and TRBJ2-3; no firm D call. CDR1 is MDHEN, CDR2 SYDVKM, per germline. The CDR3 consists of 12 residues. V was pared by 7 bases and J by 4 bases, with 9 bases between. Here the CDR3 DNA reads TGTGCCAGCATCGGTCAGGCAGATACGCAGTATTTT. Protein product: CASIGQADTQYF. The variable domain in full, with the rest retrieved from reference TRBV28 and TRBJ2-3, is DVKVTQSSRYLVKRTGEKVFLECVQDMDHENMFWYRQDPGLGLRLIYFSYDVKMKEKGDIPEGYSVSREKKERFSLILESASTNQTSMYLCASIGQADTQYFGPGTRLTVL.

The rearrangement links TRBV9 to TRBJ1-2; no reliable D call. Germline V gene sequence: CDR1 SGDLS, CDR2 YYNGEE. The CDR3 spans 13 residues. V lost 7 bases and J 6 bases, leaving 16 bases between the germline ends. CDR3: CASSPGVWDGYTF. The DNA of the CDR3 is TGTGCCAGCTCCCCCGGGGTGTGGGATGGCTACACCTTC. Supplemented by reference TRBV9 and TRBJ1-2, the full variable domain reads DSGVTQTPKHLITATGQRVTLRCSPRSGDLSVYWYQQSLDQGLQFLIQYYNGEERAKGNILERFSAQQFPDLHSELNLSSLELGDSALYFCASSPGVWDGYTFGSGTRLTVV.

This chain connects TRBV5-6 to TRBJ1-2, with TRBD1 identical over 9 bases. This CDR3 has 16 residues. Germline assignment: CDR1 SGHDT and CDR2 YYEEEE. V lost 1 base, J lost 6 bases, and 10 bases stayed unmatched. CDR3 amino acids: CASSLTSDRGSDGYTF. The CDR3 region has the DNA TGTGCCAGCAGCTTGACGTCGGACAGGGGTTCGGATGGCTACACCTTC.

The CDR3 protein is CASIKNRGFSTDTQYF. The CDR3 region has the DNA TGTGCCAGCATCAAAAACAGGGGTTTTTCCACAGATACGCAGTATTTT. The chain is built from TRBV13 and TRBJ2-3; TRBD1 aligns across 7 bases. This CDR3 region has 16 residues. CDR1 PRHDT and CDR2 FYEKMQ come from the germline V gene (reference sequence). J was trimmed by 2 bases and V by 7 bases; bases with no gene match: 12.

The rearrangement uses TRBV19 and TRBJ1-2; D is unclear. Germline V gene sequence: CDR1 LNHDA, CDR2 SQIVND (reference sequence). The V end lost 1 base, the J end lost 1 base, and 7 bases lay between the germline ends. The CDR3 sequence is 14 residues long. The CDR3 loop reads CASSIAQNNYGYTF. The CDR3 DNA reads TGTGCCAGTAGTATAGCACAGAATAACTATGGCTACACCTTC.

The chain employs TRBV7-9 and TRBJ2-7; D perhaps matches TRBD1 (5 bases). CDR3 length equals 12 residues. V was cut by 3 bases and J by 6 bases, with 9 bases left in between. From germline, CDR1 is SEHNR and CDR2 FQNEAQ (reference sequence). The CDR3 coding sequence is TGTGCCAGCAGCTTTCAGGGTGGCGAGCAGTACTTC. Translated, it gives CASSFQGGEQYF. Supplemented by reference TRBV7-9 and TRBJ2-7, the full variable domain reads DTGVSQNPRHKITKRGQNVTFRCDPISEHNRLYWYRQTLGQGPEFLTYFQNEAQLEKSRLLSDRFSAERPKGSFSTLEIQRTEQGDSAMYLCASSFQGGEQYFGPGTRLTVT.

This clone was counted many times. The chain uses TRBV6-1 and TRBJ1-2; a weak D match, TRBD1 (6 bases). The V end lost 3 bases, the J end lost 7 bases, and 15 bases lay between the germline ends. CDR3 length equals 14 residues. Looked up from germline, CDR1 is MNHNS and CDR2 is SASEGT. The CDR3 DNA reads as TGTGCCAGCAGTGATTTAACAGGGTCGTCTGGCTACACCTTC. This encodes CASSDLTGSSGYTF.